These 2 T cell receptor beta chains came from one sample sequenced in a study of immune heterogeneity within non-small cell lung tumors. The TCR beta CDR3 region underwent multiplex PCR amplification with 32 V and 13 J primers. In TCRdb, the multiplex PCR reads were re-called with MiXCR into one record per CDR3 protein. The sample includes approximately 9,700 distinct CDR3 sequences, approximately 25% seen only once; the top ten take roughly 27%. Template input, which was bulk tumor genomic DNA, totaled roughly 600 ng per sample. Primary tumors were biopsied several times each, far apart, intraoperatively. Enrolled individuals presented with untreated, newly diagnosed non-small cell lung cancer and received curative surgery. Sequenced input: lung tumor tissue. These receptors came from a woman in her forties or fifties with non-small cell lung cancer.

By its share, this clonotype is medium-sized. CDR3 residues: CSASPGQGLRRKVQYF. Written as DNA, the CDR3 is TGCAGTGCTAGCCCGGGACAGGGGTTACGAAGGAAAGTGCAGTACTTC. V and J are TRBV20-1 and TRBJ2-7; 10 bases are a match to TRBD1. The CDR3 covers 16 residues. The germline CDR1 and CDR2 sequences are DFQATT and SNEGSKA (reference sequence). J gave up 9 bases and V 3 bases, and 17 bases lay outside the gene matches.

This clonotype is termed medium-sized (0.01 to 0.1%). For the CDR3, the DNA is TGTGCCAGCAGCTGGGACGGTAATTCACCCCTCCACTTT. Protein: CASSWDGNSPLHF. The chain combines TRBV7-2 with TRBJ1-6, with D tentatively TRBD1 (5 bases). Germline values: CDR1 SGHTA, CDR2 FQGNSA. This CDR3 spans 13 amino acids. Trimming removed 4 bases from V and 6 bases from J, with 7 bases in between.